This TCR beta chain is from a study of STAT3 mutations in large granular lymphocyte leukemia. In the case of this clone: As yet, its antigen is unknown.

CDR1 and CDR2 from the germline V gene are SGHDT and YYEEEE. Trimming shortened V by 0 bases and J by 2 bases, and 12 bases separated the two germline ends. The length of the CDR3 is 16 residues. Clones were sequenced by immunoSEQ multiplex PCR, and TCRdb holds only the in-frame ones, with some missing. The table lists more than 6,500 clones, roughly 79% of them singletons, with roughly 25% in the top ten. Study-wide results and caveats: At least one immunodominant TCR beta clonotype appeared in every T-cell large granular lymphocyte leukemia patient.

The chain uses TRBV5-6 and TRBJ2-1; perhaps TRBD2 as D (5 bases). The receptor comes from a woman between 35 and 50 years old with T-cell large granular lymphocyte leukemia. Some clones in this sample may be carry-over from other donors' samples. Sequenced sample: peripheral blood mononuclear cells. The CDR3 DNA is TGTGCCAGCAGCTTGGATCGGGGAAACACCTACAATGAGCAGTTCTTC. This encodes CASSLDRGNTYNEQFF.